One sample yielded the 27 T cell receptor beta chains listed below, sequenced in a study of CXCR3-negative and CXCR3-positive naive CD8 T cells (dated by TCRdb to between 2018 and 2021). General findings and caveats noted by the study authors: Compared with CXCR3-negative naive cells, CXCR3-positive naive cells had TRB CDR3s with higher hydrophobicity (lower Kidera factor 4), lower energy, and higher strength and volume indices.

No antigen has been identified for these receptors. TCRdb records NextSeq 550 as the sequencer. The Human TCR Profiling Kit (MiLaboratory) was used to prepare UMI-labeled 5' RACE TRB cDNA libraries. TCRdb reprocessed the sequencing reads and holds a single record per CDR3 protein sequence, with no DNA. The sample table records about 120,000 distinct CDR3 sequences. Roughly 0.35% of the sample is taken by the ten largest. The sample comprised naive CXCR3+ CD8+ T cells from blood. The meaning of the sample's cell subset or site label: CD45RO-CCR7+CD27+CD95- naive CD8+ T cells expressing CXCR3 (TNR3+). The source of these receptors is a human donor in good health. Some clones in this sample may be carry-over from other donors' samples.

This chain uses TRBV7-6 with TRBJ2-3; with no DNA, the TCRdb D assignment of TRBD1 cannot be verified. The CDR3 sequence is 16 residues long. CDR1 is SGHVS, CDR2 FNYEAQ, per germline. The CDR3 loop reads CASSLAGGQGEDTQYF.

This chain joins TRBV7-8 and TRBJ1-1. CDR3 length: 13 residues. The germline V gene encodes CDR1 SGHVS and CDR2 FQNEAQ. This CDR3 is CASSLDPAGEAFF. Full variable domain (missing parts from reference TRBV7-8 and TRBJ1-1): GAGVSQSPRYKVAKRGQDVALRCDPISGHVSLFWYQQALGQGPEFLTYFQNEAQLDKSGLPSDRFFAERPEGSVSTLKIQRTQQEDSAVYLCASSLDPAGEAFFGQGTRLTVV.

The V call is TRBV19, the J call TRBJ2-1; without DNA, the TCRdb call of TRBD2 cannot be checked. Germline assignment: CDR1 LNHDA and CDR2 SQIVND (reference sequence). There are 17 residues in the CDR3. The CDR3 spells CASSIYAYPGLGNEQFF.

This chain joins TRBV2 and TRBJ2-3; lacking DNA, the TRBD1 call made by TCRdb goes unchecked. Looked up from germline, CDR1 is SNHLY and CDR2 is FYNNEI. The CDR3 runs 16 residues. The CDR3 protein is CASSEGSRVSTDTQYF.

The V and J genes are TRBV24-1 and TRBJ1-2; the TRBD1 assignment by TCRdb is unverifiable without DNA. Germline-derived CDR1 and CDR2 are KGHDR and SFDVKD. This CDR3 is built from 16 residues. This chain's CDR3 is CATSDYLGQGAYGYTF.

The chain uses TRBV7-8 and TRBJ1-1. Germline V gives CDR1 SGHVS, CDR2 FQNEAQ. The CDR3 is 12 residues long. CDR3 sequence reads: CASSVDTVEAFF.

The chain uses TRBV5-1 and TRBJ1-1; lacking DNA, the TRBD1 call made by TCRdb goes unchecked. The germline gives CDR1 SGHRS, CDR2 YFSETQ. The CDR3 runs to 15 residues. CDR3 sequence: CASSLSDRGSTEAFF.

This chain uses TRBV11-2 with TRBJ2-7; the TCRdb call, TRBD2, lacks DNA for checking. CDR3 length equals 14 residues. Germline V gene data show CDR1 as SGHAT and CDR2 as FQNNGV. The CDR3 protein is CASSLLANTYEQYF.

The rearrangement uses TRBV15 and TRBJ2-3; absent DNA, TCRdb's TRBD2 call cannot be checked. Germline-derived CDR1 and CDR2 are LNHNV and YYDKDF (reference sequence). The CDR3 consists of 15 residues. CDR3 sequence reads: CATSSSGAGTGTQYF. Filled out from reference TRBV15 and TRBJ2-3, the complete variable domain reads DAMVIQNPRYQVTQFGKPVTLSCSQTLNHNVMYWYQQKSSQAPKLLFHYYDKDFNNEADTPDNFQSRRPNTSFCFLDIRSPGLGDTAMYLCATSSSGAGTGTQYFGPGTRLTVL.

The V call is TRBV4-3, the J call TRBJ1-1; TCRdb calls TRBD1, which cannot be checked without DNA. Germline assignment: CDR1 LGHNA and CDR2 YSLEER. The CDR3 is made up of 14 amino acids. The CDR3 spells CASRTGTTNTEAFF.

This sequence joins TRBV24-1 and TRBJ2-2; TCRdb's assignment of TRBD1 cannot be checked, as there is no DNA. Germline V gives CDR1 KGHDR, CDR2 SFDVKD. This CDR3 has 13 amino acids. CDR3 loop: CATGTGGTGELFF.

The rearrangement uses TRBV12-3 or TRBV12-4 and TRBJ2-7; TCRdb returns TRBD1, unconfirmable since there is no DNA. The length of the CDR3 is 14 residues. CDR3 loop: CASRRGTGNHEQYF.

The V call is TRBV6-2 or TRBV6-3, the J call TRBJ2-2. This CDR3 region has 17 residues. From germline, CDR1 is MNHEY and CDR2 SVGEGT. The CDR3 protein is CASTNDGVFTPNGELFF.

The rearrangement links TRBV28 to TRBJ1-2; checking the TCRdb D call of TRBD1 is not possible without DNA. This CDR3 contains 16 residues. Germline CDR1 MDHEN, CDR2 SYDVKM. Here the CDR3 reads CASSRDRRVGDYGYTF.

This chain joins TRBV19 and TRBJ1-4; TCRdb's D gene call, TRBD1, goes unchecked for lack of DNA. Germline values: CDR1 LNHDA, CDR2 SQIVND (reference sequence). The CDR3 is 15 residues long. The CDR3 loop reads CASRLRGEANEKLFF.

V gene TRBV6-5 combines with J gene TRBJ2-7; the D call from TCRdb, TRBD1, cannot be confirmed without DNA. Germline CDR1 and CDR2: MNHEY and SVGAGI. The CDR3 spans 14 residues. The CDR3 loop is CASSYYPGDREQYF.

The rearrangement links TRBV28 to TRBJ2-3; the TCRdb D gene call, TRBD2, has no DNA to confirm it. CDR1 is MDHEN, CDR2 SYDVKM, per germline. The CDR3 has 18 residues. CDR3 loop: CASRNQRASRPSTDTQYF. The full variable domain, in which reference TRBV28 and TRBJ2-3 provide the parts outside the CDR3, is DVKVTQSSRYLVKRTGEKVFLECVQDMDHENMFWYRQDPGLGLRLIYFSYDVKMKEKGDIPEGYSVSREKKERFSLILESASTNQTSMYLCASRNQRASRPSTDTQYFGPGTRLTVL.

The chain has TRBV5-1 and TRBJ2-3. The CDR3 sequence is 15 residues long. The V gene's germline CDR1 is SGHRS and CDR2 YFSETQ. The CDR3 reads CASSLGQVSTDTQYF.

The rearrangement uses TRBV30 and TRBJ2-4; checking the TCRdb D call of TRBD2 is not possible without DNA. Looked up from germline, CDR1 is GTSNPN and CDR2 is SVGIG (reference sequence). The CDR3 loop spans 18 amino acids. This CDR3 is CAWSGGSSGSSAKNIQYF.

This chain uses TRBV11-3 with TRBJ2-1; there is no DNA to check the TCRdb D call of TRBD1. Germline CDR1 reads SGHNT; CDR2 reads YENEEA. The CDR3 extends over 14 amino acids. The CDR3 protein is CASSSRQGFNEQFF.

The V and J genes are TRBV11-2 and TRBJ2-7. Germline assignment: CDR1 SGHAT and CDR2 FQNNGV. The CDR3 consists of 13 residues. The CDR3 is CASSPTSIHEQYF.

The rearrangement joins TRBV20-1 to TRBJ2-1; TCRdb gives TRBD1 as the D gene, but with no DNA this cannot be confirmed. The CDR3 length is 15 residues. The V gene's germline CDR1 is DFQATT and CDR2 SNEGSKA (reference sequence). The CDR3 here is CSAILGTGNYNEQFF.

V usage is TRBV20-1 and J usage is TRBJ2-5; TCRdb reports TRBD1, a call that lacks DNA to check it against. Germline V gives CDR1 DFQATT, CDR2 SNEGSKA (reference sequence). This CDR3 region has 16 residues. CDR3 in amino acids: CSASPRQGANQETQYF.

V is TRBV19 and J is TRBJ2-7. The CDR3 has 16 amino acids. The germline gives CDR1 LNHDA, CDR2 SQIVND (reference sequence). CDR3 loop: CASSIDHPARGHEQYF.

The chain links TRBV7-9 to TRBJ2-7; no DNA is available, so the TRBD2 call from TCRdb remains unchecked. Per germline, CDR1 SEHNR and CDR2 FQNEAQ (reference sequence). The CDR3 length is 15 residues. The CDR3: CASSIGLAPTYEQYF.

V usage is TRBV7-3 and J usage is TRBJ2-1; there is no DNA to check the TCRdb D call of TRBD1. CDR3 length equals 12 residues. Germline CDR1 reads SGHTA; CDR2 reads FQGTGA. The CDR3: CASSFPGHEQFF.

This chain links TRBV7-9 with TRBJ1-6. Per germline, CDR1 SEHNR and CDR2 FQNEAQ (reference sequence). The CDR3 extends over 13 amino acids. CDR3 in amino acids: CASRDLGGSPLHF. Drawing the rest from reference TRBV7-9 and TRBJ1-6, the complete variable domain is DTGVSQNPRHKITKRGQNVTFRCDPISEHNRLYWYRQTLGQGPEFLTYFQNEAQLEKSRLLSDRFSAERPKGSFSTLEIQRTEQGDSAMYLCASRDLGGSPLHFGNGTRLTVT.